The present entry profiles one T cell receptor (beta chain) with its context. Its antigen is still unknown. As to treatment: approximately 9-day PBMC culture with coronavirus spike peptide pools or control peptides (ViraFEST assay). From germline, CDR1 is MNHNS and CDR2 SASEGT. CDR3 size: 14 residues. This sample stems from a study of vaccination and CD4 T cells after COVID-19. Cultured CD4+ T cell DNA underwent sequencing with the Oncomine TCR Beta short-read assay. TCRdb ran MiXCR on the PCR reads and lists one entry per CDR3 protein. The sample holds some 10,000 distinct CDR3 sequences; under 30% are singletons and the top ten take about 15%.

This chain links TRBV6-1 with TRBJ2-2; 10 nucleotides agree with TRBD2. The material was CD4+ T cells from blood, cultured in vitro, obtained after SARS-CoV-2 vaccination. The sequence was obtained from a human donor who had recovered from COVID-19. CDR3: CTTVAGGNTGELFF. CDR3 sequence (DNA): TGTACAACTGTAGCGGGAGGGAACACCGGGGAGCTGTTTTTT.